This T cell receptor (beta chain) is drawn from a study of CD8+CD57+ T cells in acquired aplastic anemia. Background on the study: Yields of DNA that came from sorted CD4+ and CD8+ cells averaged about 3.5 ug. Study-wide points: Patients and controls turned out to have roughly 29 CD8+ CDR3 sequences in common.

This clonotype was counted a few times. Its antigen is unknown. According to the study, genomic DNA was the template for TCR beta VDJ and CDR3 profiling. TCRdb processed the reads anew with MiXCR; each CDR3 protein has one entry. The sample carries about 200,000 distinct CDR3 sequences, 65% recorded once. Patients included in sequencing had previously demonstrated CD8+CD57+ cell expansion by flow cytometry. Diagnosis of severe acquired aplastic anemia applied to all patients. At the time of blood sampling, patients had not yet received any therapy. This CDR3 contains 13 residues. The V and J ends lost 0 bases and 6 bases respectively, with 8 bases between them. CDR1 is LNHNV, CDR2 YYDKDF, per germline (reference sequence).

The specimen sequenced was sorted CD4+, CD8+, or CD8+CD57+ T cells (not recorded which) from PBMCs. The chain is built from TRBV15 and TRBJ1-1, with D hard to call. The clonotype comes from a human donor with aplastic anemia. The CDR3 DNA reads TGTGCCACCAGCAGAGATCTGGTAGCTGAAGCTTTCTTT. It yields the protein CATSRDLVAEAFF.